The clone carrying this TCR beta chain has just one count. An end of the junction differs from the germline gene, which may be a read error. This CDR3 is built from 15 residues. Per germline, CDR1 MNHNY and CDR2 SVGAGI (reference sequence). Measured with immunoSEQ multiplex PCR; TCRdb has only the in-frame clones, and not every one. Of more than 55,000 clones detected, approximately 90% appear once; the ten largest clones hold 15% to 20%. This sample is part of a study of blood T cell repertoires in COVID-19. Sequencing was performed on peripheral blood. This chain links TRBV6-6 with TRBJ2-7; D possibly corresponds to TRBD2 (6 bases). The receptor was derived from a woman in her fifties or sixties with COVID-19, enrolled during active disease. The CDR3 loop is CASSYDGRTIIKSFF. The CDR3 DNA reads as TGTGCCAGCAGTTACGACGGCAGGACTATCATCAAAAGTTTCTTC.